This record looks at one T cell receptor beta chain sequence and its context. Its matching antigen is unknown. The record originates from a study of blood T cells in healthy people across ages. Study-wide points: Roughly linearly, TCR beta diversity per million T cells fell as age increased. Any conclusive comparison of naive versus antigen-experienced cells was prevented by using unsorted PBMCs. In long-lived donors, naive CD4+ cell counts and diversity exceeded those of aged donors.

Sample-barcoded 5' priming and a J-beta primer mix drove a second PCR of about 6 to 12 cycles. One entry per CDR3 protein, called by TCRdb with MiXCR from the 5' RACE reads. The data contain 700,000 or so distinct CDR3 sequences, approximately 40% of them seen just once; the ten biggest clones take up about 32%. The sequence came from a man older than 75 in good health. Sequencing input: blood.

CDR3 region: CASSEPTFVISTEAFF. DNA for the CDR3: TGTGCCAGCAGTGAGCCCACGTTCGTAATATCTACTGAAGCTTTCTTT. The V gene is TRBV6-1, the J gene TRBJ1-1; no reliable D call. The CDR3 covers 16 residues. CDR1 is MNHNS, CDR2 SASEGT, per germline. The germline V and J ends were trimmed by 3 bases and 5 bases, with 19 bases remaining between them.